Listed below are T cell receptor beta chains from one sample, sequenced in a study of monozygotic twins with inflammatory bowel disease. Reprocessing the 5' RACE reads, TCRdb reports a single entry for every CDR3 protein and omits DNA. The repertoire shows about 420,000 distinct CDR3 sequences; the top ten hold 2.4%. The sequenced material came from blood. The source of these receptors is a human donor with ulcerative colitis or Crohn's disease, or a healthy co-twin of an affected twin (not recorded which). Each CDR3 is given with its conserved first and last residue.

v_gene	j_gene	CDR3aa
TRBV7-9	TRBJ2-5	CASSLGPYQETQYF
TRBV5-1	TRBJ2-7	CASSSTWRAGAYEQYF
TRBV28	TRBJ1-2	CASSDRFYGYTF
TRBV12-3/TRBV12-4	TRBJ1-4	CASSPTYEKLFF
TRBV6-1	TRBJ1-3	CASSSHVGGRRNTIYF
TRBV7-6	TRBJ2-7	CASSLGSGLGEQYF
TRBV4-3	TRBJ2-7	CASSQDGRQGNEQYF
TRBV18	TRBJ2-1	CASSPLKTGVIGEQFF
TRBV5-1	TRBJ2-1	CASSFADRVINEQFF
TRBV20-1	TRBJ1-6	CSAREQAWLNSPLHF
TRBV9	TRBJ2-4	CASSVESGGGNIQYF
TRBV28	TRBJ1-5	CASSFGGGSSNQPQHF
TRBV11-2	TRBJ2-7	CASSRMGTSGNYEQYF
TRBV20-1	TRBJ1-2	CSAKVVAGDYGYTF
TRBV4-2	TRBJ2-1	CASSQDGRLAGGPNEQFF
TRBV30	TRBJ1-4	CAWSRGQALNEKLFF
TRBV10-3	TRBJ2-6	CAISSETGIGANVLTF
TRBV9	TRBJ1-2	CASSVSAENYGYTF
TRBV3-1	TRBJ2-5	CASSLQGPQETQYF
TRBV4-1	TRBJ2-1	CASSQDLAARHNEQFF
TRBV7-2	TRBJ2-1	CASSPHRGNEQFF
TRBV3-1	TRBJ2-3	CASRQGLAGIDTQYF
TRBV7-9	TRBJ2-2	CAWEGKNTGELFF
TRBV9	TRBJ2-3	CASGSGGPSTDTQYF
TRBV20-1	TRBJ2-7	CSARDLGRSSYEQYF
TRBV12-3/TRBV12-4	TRBJ1-3	CASTHTGTLATIYF
TRBV6-5	TRBJ1-5	CASRPSRHQPQHF
TRBV5-1	TRBJ2-7	CASSSATGTRYEQYF
TRBV12-3/TRBV12-4	TRBJ1-5	CASSHLSQPQHF
TRBV18	TRBJ1-3	CASSPPVIGQADLGNTIYF
TRBV7-6	TRBJ2-7	CASSLAWGPRTGRSEQYF
TRBV18	TRBJ1-1	CASSSTSATEAFF
TRBV2	TRBJ2-5	CASSDVEGGETQYF
TRBV3-1	TRBJ1-5	CASSQGPQGYQGSNQPQHF
TRBV20-1	TRBJ2-3	CSADWLAGANGVTDTQYF
TRBV20-1	TRBJ2-5	CSATVSAGETQYF
TRBV7-8	TRBJ2-2	CASSFGSGELFF
TRBV5-4	TRBJ1-1	CASTLWGVTEAFF
TRBV7-2	TRBJ2-1	CASSLVSGSLANEQFF
TRBV27	TRBJ2-7	CASSYQDRGRGEQYF
TRBV7-2	TRBJ1-2	CASSLAEANYGYTF
TRBV5-4	TRBJ2-3	CASSSQDLSTDTQYF
TRBV4-3	TRBJ2-1	CASSQDTGGSYNEQFF
TRBV7-9	TRBJ2-7	CASSFSTYEQYF
TRBV7-3	TRBJ2-1	CASSFRVGGSSYNEQFF
TRBV28	TRBJ2-7	CASSRTGSLTYEQYF
TRBV7-2	TRBJ1-2	CASSPWDRLNYGYTF
TRBV5-6	TRBJ2-7	CASSPLTSAGSYEQYF
TRBV6-5	TRBJ2-2	CASSYGGYVGELFF
TRBV27	TRBJ2-3	CASSLYAGFTDTQYF